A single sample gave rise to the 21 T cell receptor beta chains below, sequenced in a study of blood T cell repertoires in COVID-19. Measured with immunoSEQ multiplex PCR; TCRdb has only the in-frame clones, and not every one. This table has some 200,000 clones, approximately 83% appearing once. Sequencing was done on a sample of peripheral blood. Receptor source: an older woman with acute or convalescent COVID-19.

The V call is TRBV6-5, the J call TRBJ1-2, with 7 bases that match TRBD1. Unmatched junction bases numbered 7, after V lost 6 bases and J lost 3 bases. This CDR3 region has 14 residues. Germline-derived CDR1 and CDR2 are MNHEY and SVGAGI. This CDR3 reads CASSPQGGHYGYTF. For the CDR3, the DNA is TGTGCCAGCAGCCCCCAGGGGGGCCACTATGGCTACACCTTC.

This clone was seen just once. The CDR3 sequence is CASRQGTGNTIYF. The CDR3 DNA reads TGTGCCAGCAGACAGGGAACTGGAAACACCATATATTTT. The V call is TRBV7-9, the J call TRBJ1-3; D may be TRBD1 (6 bases). Germline CDR1 SEHNR, CDR2 FQNEAQ (reference sequence). Between the trimmed V and J ends, which lost 6 bases and 2 bases, there was a span of 8 bases. This CDR3 is built from 13 residues.

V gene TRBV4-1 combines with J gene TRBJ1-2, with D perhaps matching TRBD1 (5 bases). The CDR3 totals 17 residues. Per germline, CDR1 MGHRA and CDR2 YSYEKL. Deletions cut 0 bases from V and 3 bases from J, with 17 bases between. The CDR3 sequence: CASSQEEGKTNYYGYTF. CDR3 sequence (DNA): TGCGCCAGCAGCCAAGAGGAGGGGAAGACAAACTACTATGGCTACACCTTC.

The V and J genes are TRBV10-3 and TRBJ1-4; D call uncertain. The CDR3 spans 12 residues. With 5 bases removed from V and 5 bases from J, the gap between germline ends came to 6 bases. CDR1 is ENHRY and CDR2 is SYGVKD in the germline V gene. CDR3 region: CAISNTNEKLFF. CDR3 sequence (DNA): TGTGCCATCAGTAACACAAATGAAAAACTGTTTTTT.

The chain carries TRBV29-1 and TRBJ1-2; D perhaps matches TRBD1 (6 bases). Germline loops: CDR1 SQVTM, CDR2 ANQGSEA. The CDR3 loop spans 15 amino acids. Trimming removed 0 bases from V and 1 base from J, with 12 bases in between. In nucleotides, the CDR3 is TGCAGCGTTGAAGATCGACAGGCTTTTAACTATGGCTACACCTTC. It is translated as CSVEDRQAFNYGYTF.

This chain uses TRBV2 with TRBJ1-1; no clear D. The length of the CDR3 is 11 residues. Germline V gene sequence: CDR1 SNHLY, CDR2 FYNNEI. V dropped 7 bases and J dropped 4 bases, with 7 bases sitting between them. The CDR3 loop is CASIVGTEAFF. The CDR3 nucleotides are TGTGCCAGCATCGTCGGCACTGAAGCTTTCTTT.

The DNA of the CDR3 is TGTGCCAGCAGGACAGGGGCTGATCAGCCCCAGCATTTT. Its protein is CASRTGADQPQHF. The V and J genes are TRBV12-3 or TRBV12-4 and TRBJ1-5, with TRBD1 matching 8 bases. The CDR3 length is 13 residues. V trimming: 6 bases; J trimming: 5 bases; junction bases outside the gene matches: 3.

The CDR3 is CASSSPRTGGYNEQFF. The DNA for the CDR3 is TGCGCCAGCAGCTCTCCGCGGACGGGGGGCTACAATGAGCAGTTCTTC. The chain links TRBV5-1 to TRBJ2-1, with 7 bases identical to TRBD2. The germline CDR1 and CDR2 sequences are SGHRS and YFSETQ. The CDR3 spans 16 residues. Trimming cost V 3 bases and J 3 bases; bases outside gene matches: 9.

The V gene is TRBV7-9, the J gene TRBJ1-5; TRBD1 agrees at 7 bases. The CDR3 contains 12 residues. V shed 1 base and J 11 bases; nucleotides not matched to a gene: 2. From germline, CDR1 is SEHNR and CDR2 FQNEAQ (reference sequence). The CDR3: CASSLVTGAQHF. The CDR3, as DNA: TGTGCCAGCAGCTTAGTTACAGGGGCCCAGCATTTT.

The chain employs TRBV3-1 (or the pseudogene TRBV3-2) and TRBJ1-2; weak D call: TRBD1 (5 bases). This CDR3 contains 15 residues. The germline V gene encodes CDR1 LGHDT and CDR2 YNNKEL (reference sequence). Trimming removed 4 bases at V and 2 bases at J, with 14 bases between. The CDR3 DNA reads TGTGCCAGCAGCCCGGGGGGATCCGTCAACTATGGCTACACCTTC. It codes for CASSPGGSVNYGYTF.

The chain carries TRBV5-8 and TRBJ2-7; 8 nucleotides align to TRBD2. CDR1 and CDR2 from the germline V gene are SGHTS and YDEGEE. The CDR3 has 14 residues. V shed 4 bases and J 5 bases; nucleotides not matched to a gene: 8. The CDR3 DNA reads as TGTGCCAGCAGCCTTCGGGGGGGTTCGGACGAGCAGTACTTC. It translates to CASSLRGGSDEQYF.

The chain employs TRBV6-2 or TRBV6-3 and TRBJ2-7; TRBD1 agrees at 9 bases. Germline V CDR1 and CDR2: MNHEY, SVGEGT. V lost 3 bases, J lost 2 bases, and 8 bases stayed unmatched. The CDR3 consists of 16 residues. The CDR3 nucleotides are TGTGCCAGCAGTTATCGTCGGGACAGGGCCACCTACGAGCAGTACTTC. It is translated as CASSYRRDRATYEQYF.

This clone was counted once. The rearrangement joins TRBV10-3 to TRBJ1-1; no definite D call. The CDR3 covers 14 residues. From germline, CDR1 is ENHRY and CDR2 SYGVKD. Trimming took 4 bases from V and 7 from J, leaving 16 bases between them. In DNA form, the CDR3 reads TGTGCCATCAGTGCTAAGGAGCCGCTCCGTGAAGCTTTCTTT. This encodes CAISAKEPLREAFF.

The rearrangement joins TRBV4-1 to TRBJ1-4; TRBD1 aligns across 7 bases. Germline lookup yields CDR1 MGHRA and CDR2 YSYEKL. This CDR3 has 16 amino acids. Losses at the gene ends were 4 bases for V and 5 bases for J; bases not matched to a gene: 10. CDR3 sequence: CASSLPPRDSNEKLFF. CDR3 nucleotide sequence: TGCGCCAGCAGCCTACCTCCGAGGGACAGCAATGAAAAACTGTTTTTT.

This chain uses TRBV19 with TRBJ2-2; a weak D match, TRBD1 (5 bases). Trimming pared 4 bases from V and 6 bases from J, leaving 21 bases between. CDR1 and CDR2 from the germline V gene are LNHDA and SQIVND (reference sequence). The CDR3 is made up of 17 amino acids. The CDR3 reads CASSRFGKQAQPGELFF. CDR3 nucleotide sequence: TGTGCCAGTAGTAGATTTGGGAAACAGGCCCAACCCGGGGAGCTGTTTTTT.

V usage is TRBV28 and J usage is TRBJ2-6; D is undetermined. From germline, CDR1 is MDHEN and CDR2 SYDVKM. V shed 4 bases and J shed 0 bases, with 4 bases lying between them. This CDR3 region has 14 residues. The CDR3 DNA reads TGTGCCAGCAGTTCCGGCTCTGGGGCCAACGTCCTGACTTTC. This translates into CASSSGSGANVLTF.

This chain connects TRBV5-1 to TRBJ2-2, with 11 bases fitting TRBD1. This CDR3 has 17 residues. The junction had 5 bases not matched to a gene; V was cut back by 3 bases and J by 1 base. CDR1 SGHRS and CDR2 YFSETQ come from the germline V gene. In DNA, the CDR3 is TGCGCCAGCAGCTGGTCCGGGACAGGGGGGAACACCGGGGAGCTGTTTTTT. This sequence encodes CASSWSGTGGNTGELFF.

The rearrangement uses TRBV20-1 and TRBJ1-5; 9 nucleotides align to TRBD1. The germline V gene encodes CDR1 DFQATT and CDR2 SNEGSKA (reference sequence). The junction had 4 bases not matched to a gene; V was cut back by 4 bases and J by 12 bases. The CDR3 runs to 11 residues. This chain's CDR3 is CSANRGPLQHF. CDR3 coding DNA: TGCAGTGCTAACAGGGGGCCCCTCCAGCATTTT.

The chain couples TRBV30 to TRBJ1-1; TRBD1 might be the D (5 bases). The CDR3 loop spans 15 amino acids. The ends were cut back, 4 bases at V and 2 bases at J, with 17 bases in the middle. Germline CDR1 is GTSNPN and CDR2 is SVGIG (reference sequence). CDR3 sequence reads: CAWMGDFKLNTEAFF. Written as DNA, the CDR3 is TGTGCCTGGATGGGGGACTTTAAACTTAACACTGAAGCTTTCTTT.

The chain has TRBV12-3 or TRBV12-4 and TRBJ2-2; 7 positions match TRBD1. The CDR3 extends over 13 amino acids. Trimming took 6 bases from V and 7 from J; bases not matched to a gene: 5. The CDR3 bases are TGTGCCAGCAGAGACAGGGAAGACGGGGAGCTGTTTTTT. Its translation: CASRDREDGELFF.

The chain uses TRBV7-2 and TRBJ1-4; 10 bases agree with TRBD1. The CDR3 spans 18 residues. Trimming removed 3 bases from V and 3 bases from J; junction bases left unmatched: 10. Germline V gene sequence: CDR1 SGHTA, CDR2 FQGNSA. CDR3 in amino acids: CASSFFGQGVLSNEKLFF. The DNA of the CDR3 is TGTGCCAGCAGCTTTTTCGGACAGGGGGTTCTGTCTAATGAAAAACTGTTTTTT.